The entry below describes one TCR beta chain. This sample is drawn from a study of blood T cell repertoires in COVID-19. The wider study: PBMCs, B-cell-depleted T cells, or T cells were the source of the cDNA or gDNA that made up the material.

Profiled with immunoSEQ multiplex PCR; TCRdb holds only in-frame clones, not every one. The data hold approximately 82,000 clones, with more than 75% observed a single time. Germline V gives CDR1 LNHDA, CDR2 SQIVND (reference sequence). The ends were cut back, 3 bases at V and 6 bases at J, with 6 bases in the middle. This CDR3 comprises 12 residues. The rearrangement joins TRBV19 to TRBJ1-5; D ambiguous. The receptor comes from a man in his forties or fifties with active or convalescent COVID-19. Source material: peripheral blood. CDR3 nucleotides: TGTGCCAGTAGTATCCTAGGTCAGCCCCAGCATTTT. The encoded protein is CASSILGQPQHF.